This TCR beta chain emerged from a study of control samples from healthy donors and cancer patients. V was pared by 0 bases and J by 2 bases, with 7 bases between. The length of the CDR3 is 14 residues. Germline V gene sequence: CDR1 MGHRA, CDR2 YSYEKL. Profiling relied on immunoSEQ multiplex PCR, and the TCRdb table lists in-frame clones only, not all of them. Here the sample spans roughly 89,000 clones, about nine tenths being singletons. This TCR was recovered from a man aged 50 to 59 in good health. The chain carries TRBV4-1 and TRBJ1-1; the D gene is possibly TRBD1 (5 bases). Sequenced: blood. This chain's CDR3 is CASSQDWGNTEAFF. As DNA, the CDR3 is TGCGCCAGCAGCCAAGATTGGGGCAACACTGAAGCTTTCTTT.